This entry features one TCR beta chain sequence. This CDR3 has 14 residues. The germline V gene encodes CDR1 MNHEY and CDR2 SMNVEV (reference sequence). Trimming took 6 bases from V and 8 from J; bases not matched to a gene: 11. The donors gave bone marrow, and they were healthy. The data belong to a study of cytomegalovirus exposure and HLA in healthy donors. Primers for the PCR totalled 60 Vbeta and 13 Jbeta. TCRdb keeps only in-frame clones here, not all; method: immunoSEQ multiplex PCR. The ten most abundant clones cover around 2.7% of a sample with about 130,000 clones. The TCR comes from a man aged 25-45 years in good health and CMV-seronegative. The V and J genes are TRBV27 and TRBJ1-2, with 8 nucleotides matching TRBD1. Material: PBMCs. This chain's CDR3 is CASRILDRVGGYTF. CDR3 in DNA: TGTGCCAGCAGGATATTGGACAGGGTAGGGGGCTACACCTTC.